The 19 T cell receptor beta chains in this list originate from one sample, sequenced in a study of T cell responses to AZD1222 COVID-19 vaccine (dated by TCRdb to the early 2020s). The sample's time point label, in plain terms: about 28 days (+/-7) after the second vaccine dose. Per the publication, the treatment or condition label means: meningococcal conjugate vaccine given as trial control. Libraries were prepared through the immunoSEQ multiplex PCR assay. TCRdb re-hosts the immuneACCESS table, in-frame sequences only. Its copies lack some clones; in the studies checked, an unresolved V gene accounts for under half of them, and the cause for the rest is not known. In all, the sample holds 140,000 to 150,000 clones, and approximately 85% of those were seen once. Around 5% of the sample is held by the ten biggest clonotypes. Sample: peripheral blood, taken 28 days after the second dose of the MenACWY control vaccine. These receptor sequences come from an adult who received the MenACWY meningococcal vaccine as a control.

This clone was found once. One end of the junction fails to match germline, which may point to a read error. The same CDR3 also results from other DNA sequences found in this sample. J is TRBJ1-2 and V is TRBV28, with D perhaps TRBD1 (5 bases). The CDR3 extends over 13 amino acids. In germline, CDR1 is MDHEN, CDR2 SYDVKM. CDR3 nucleotide sequence: TGCGCCAGCGCCCTAGGGGCTAACTATGGCTACACCTTC. This codes for CASALGANYGYTF.

The chain employs TRBV15 and TRBJ1-2; D not resolved. Germline V gives CDR1 LNHNV, CDR2 YYDKDF (reference sequence). Deletions cut 3 bases from V and 4 bases from J, with 12 bases between. The CDR3 extends over 14 amino acids. The CDR3 bases are TGTGCCACCAGCAGGGCCGAGCCCCCCTATGGCTACACCTTC. It encodes CATSRAEPPYGYTF.

The V gene is TRBV19, the J gene TRBJ2-7; perhaps TRBD1 as D (5 bases). The V and J ends lost 3 bases and 6 bases respectively, with 12 bases between them. Germline loops: CDR1 LNHDA, CDR2 SQIVND (reference sequence). The CDR3 loop spans 13 amino acids. CDR3 loop: CASSMLQGIEQYF. CDR3 nucleotide sequence: TGTGCCAGTAGTATGTTGCAGGGTATCGAGCAGTACTTC.

The V and J genes are TRBV15 and TRBJ1-2; D is unresolved. CDR3 length equals 15 residues. V lost 2 bases and J 1 base, leaving 11 bases between the germline ends. CDR1 LNHNV and CDR2 YYDKDF come from the germline V gene (reference sequence). The DNA of the CDR3 is TGTGCCACCAGCAGACGGATGGGAGATAACTATGGCTACACCTTC. Protein product: CATSRRMGDNYGYTF.

The chain carries TRBV11-3 and TRBJ2-5; D is possibly TRBD1 (6 bases). Between the trimmed V and J ends, which lost 5 bases and 2 bases, there was a span of 12 bases. The CDR3 runs to 14 residues. Germline-derived CDR1 and CDR2 are SGHNT and YENEEA. The CDR3 protein is CASSRGGPQETQYF. The DNA of the CDR3 is TGTGCCAGCAGCCGAGGGGGACCGCAAGAGACCCAGTACTTC. The full variable domain, in which reference TRBV11-3 and TRBJ2-5 provide the parts outside the CDR3, is EAGVVQSPRYKIIEKKQPVAFWCNPISGHNTLYWYLQNLGQGPELLIRYENEEAVDDSQLPKDRFSAERLKGVDSTLKIQPAELGDSAVYLCASSRGGPQETQYFGPGTRLLVL.

This clone was observed a single time. The chain couples TRBV19 to TRBJ2-7; 11 bases agree with TRBD1. The CDR3 spans 14 residues. Per the germline V gene, CDR1 is LNHDA and CDR2 is SQIVND (reference sequence). The J segment lost 7 bases and the V segment lost 4 bases, leaving 6 bases of the junction unmatched. This CDR3 is CASSRGTGGKEQYF. In DNA, the CDR3 is TGTGCCAGTAGTAGAGGGACAGGGGGTAAGGAGCAGTACTTC.

With regard to this clone: Additional DNA sequences in this sample encode the identical CDR3. The genes are TRBV5-1 and TRBJ1-1; 9 nucleotides match TRBD1. Germline loops: CDR1 SGHRS, CDR2 YFSETQ. With 0 bases clipped from V and 4 bases from J, the junction kept 1 base outside the gene matches. The CDR3 contains 14 residues. CDR3 DNA: TGCGCCAGCAGCTTGGCGGGACAGGGCACTGAAGCTTTCTTT. This codes for CASSLAGQGTEAFF. Filled out from reference TRBV5-1 and TRBJ1-1, the complete variable domain reads KAGVTQTPRYLIKTRGQQVTLSCSPISGHRSVSWYQQTPGQGLQFLFEYFSETQRNKGNFPGRFSGRQFSNSRSEMNVSTLELGDSALYLCASSLAGQGTEAFFGQGTRLTVV.

The V gene is TRBV30, the J gene TRBJ2-3, with 7 nucleotides matching TRBD2. CDR3 length: 15 amino acids. CDR1 and CDR2 (germline): GTSNPN, SVGIG (reference sequence). V was clipped by 2 bases and J by 5 bases; unmatched bases: 10. The CDR3 DNA reads as TGTGCCTGGAGTCCGCTAGCGGTAGGAGGAGATACGCAGTATTTT. It translates to CAWSPLAVGGDTQYF.

The chain carries TRBV27 and TRBJ2-7; no clear D. The CDR3 runs 11 residues. Trimming took 6 bases from V and 7 from J, leaving 10 bases between them. Germline CDR1 MNHEY, CDR2 SMNVEV (reference sequence). In DNA form, the CDR3 reads TGTGCCAGCAGCCCTCCCTGGGAGCAGTACTTC. Amino acids: CASSPPWEQYF.

V usage is TRBV24-1 and J usage is TRBJ2-1, with 7 positions matching TRBD2. This CDR3 has 16 amino acids. The germline CDR1 and CDR2 sequences are KGHDR and SFDVKD. The J segment lost 0 bases and the V segment lost 7 bases, leaving 8 bases of the junction unmatched. CDR3 residues: CATSGGAGDSYNEQFF. The CDR3 coding sequence is TGTGCCACCAGCGGAGGGGCGGGAGACTCCTACAATGAGCAGTTCTTC.

This clone was seen only once. The V and J genes are TRBV15 and TRBJ1-5; no reliable D call. The germline V and J ends were trimmed by 4 bases and 6 bases, with 19 bases remaining between them. CDR3 length equals 16 residues. The V gene's germline CDR1 is LNHNV and CDR2 YYDKDF (reference sequence). The CDR3 DNA is TGTGCCACCAGCACCTCGACCAGAAGCCCCGGTCAGCCCCAGCATTTT. Translating it yields CATSTSTRSPGQPQHF. Full variable domain (outside the CDR3, taken from reference TRBV15 and TRBJ1-5): DAMVIQNPRYQVTQFGKPVTLSCSQTLNHNVMYWYQQKSSQAPKLLFHYYDKDFNNEADTPDNFQSRRPNTSFCFLDIRSPGLGDTAMYLCATSTSTRSPGQPQHFGDGTRLSIL.

This chain uses TRBV7-3 with TRBJ2-5, with TRBD2 identical over 8 bases. This CDR3 comprises 15 residues. The J segment lost 1 base and the V segment lost 2 bases, leaving 3 bases of the junction unmatched. Germline CDR1 is SGHTA and CDR2 is FQGTGA. CDR3 coding DNA: TGTGCCAGCAGCTTATTCGCGGGAGGCCAAGAGACCCAGTACTTC. Its translation is CASSLFAGGQETQYF.

The chain carries TRBV5-8 and TRBJ1-2, with D unclear. CDR3 length equals 13 residues. The V end lost 4 bases, the J end lost 4 bases, and 11 bases lay between the germline ends. Germline-derived CDR1 and CDR2 are SGHTS and YDEGEE. In nucleotides, the CDR3 is TGTGCCAGCAGCCCAGAGGGTCTCTATGGCTACACCTTC. Encoded protein: CASSPEGLYGYTF.

The gene calls are TRBV19 and TRBJ1-1; 9 bases are shared with TRBD1. Per the germline V gene, CDR1 is LNHDA and CDR2 is SQIVND (reference sequence). With 11 bases clipped from V and 4 bases from J, the junction kept 2 bases outside the gene matches. The CDR3 extends over 11 amino acids. The CDR3 is CAGTGITEAFF. CDR3 sequence (DNA): TGTGCCGGGACAGGGATCACTGAAGCTTTCTTT.

The CDR3 reads CASSGEGLRGSYTF. In DNA form, the CDR3 reads TGTGCCAGCAGTGGGGAGGGGTTGAGGGGGAGCTACACCTTC. The chain recombines TRBV2 with TRBJ1-2; maybe TRBD1 (6 bases). CDR1 SNHLY and CDR2 FYNNEI come from the germline V gene. The CDR3 loop spans 14 amino acids. Between the trimmed V and J ends, which lost 4 bases and 9 bases, there was a span of 18 bases.

The chain recombines TRBV9 with TRBJ2-1, with 7 positions matching TRBD2. The CDR3 has 13 amino acids. Germline V gene sequence: CDR1 SGDLS, CDR2 YYNGEE. V was clipped by 3 bases and J by 11 bases; unmatched bases: 8. The CDR3 is CASSAKSGTKQFF. The CDR3 bases are TGTGCCAGCAGCGCCAAGTCCGGGACTAAGCAGTTCTTC.

The chain employs TRBV5-4 and TRBJ1-2; 10 bases align to TRBD1. Germline CDR1 reads SGHNT; CDR2 reads YYREEE (reference sequence). The CDR3 is 15 residues long. V dropped 3 bases and J dropped 4; count of bases not matched to a gene: 6. CDR3 in amino acids: CASSWVTGGVYGYTF. The CDR3 DNA reads TGTGCCAGCAGCTGGGTGACAGGGGGCGTCTATGGCTACACCTTC.

This chain joins TRBV29-1 and TRBJ1-4; tentatively, D is TRBD1 (5 bases). CDR1 is SQVTM, CDR2 ANQGSEA, per germline. Trimming pared 4 bases from V and 12 bases from J, leaving 15 bases between. This CDR3 contains 12 residues. CDR3 in amino acids: CSVGPGGGELFF. The CDR3 nucleotides read TGCAGCGTTGGCCCTGGGGGAGGGGAACTGTTTTTT.

The J gene is TRBJ1-4, the V gene TRBV27, with no clear D. The CDR3 is 17 amino acids. V dropped 5 bases and J dropped 2 bases, with 18 bases sitting between them. CDR1 and CDR2 from the germline V gene are MNHEY and SMNVEV (reference sequence). As DNA, the CDR3 is TGTGCCAGCAGTCAAATATCCCCGGGCCCCACTAATGAAAAACTGTTTTTT. Amino acids: CASSQISPGPTNEKLFF.